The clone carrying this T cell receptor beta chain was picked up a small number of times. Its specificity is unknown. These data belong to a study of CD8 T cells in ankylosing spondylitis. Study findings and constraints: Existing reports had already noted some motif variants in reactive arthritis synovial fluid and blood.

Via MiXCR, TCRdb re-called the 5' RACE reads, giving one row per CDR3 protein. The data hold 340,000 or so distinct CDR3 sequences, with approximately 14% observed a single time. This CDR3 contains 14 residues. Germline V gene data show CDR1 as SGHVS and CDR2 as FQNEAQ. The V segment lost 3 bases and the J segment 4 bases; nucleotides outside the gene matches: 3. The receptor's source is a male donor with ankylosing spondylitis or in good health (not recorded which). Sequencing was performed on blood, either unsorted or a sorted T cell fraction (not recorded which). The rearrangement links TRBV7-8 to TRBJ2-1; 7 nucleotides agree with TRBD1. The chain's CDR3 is CASSFGDRYNEQFF. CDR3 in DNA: TGTGCCAGCAGCTTTGGGGACAGATACAATGAGCAGTTCTTC.